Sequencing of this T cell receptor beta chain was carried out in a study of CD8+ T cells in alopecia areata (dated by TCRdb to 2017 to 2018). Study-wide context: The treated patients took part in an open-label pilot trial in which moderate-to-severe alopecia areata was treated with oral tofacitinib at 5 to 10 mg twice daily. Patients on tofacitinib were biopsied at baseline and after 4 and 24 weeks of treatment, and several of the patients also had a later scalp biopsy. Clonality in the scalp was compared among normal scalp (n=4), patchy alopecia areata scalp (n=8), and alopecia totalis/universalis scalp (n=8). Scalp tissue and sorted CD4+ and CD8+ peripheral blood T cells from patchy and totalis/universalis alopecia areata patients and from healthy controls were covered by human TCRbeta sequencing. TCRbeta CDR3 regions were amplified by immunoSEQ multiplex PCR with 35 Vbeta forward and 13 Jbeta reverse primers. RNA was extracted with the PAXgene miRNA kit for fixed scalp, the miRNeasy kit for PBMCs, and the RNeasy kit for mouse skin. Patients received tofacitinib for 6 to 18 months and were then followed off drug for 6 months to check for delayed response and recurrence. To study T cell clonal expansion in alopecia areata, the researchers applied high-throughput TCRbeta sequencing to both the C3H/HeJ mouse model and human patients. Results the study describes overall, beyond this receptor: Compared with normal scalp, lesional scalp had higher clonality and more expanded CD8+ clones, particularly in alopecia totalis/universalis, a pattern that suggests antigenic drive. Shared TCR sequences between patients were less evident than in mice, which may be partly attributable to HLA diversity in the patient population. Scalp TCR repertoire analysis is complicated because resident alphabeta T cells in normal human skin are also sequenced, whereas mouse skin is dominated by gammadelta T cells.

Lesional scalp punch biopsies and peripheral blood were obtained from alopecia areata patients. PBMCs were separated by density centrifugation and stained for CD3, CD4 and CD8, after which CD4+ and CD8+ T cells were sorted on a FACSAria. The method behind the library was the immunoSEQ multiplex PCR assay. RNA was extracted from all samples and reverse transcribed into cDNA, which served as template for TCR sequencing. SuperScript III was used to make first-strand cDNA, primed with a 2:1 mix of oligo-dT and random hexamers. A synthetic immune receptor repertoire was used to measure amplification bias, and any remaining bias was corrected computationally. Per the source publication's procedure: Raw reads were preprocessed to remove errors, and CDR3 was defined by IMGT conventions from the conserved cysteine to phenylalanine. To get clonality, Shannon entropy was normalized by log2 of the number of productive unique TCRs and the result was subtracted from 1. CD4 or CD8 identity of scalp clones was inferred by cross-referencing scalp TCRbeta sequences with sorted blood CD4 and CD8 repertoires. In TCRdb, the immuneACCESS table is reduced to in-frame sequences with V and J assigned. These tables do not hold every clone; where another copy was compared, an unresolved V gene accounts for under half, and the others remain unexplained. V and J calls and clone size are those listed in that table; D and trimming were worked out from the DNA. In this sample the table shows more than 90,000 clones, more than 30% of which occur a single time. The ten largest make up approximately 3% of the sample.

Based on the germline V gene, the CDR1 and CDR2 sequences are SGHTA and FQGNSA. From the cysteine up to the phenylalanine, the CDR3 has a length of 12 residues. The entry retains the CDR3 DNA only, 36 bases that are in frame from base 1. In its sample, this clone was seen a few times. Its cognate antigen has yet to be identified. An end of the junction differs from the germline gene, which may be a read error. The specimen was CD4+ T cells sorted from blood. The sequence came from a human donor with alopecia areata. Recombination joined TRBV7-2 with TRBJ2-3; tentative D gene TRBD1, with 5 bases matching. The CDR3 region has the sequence CASNLGADTQYF. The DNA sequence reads TGTGCCAGCAACTTAGGGGCAGATACGCAGTATTTT.